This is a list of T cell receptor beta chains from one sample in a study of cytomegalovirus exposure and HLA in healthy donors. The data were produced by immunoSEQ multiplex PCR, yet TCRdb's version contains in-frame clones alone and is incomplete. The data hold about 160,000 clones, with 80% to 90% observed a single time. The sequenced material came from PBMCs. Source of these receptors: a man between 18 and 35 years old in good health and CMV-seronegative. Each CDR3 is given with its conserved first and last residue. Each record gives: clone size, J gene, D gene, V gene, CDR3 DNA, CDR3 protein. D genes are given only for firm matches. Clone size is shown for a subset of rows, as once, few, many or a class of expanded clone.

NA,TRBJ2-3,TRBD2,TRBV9,TGTGCCAGCACGGATAGCGGGATAGGCACAGATACGCAGTATTTT,CASTDSGIGTDTQYF
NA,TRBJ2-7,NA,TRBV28,TGTGCCAGCAGTTTGGAGGGAGGAGGGTACGAGCAGTACTTC,CASSLEGGGYEQYF
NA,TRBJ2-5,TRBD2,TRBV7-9,TGTGCCAGCAGCTTAGCGGGCGGGAGGGAAGGGACCCAGTACTTC,CASSLAGGREGTQYF
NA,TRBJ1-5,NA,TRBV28,TGTGCCAGCAACCTGGGTGGAGGGGCATGGCAGCCCCAGCATTTT,CASNLGGGAWQPQHF
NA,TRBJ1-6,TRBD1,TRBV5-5,TGTGCCAGCAGCTCCCAAGGGGGCGGGCCTAATAATTCACCCCTCCACTTT,CASSSQGGGPNNSPLHF
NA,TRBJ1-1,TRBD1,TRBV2,TGTGCCAGCAGTCCGGACAGGGGGCAAACTGAAGCTTTCTTT,CASSPDRGQTEAFF
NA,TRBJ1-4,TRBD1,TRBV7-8,TGTGCCAGCAGCGCGACAGGGGCCGGACCTGAAAAACTGTTTTTT,CASSATGAGPEKLFF
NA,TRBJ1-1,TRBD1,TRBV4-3,TGCGCCAGCAGCCAGGCCCGGGACAGGGAAGCTTTCTTT,CASSQARDREAFF
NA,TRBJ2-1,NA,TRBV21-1,TGTGCCAGCAGCAAACGGGGTACTAGCGGGGGGTGTGAGCAGTTCTTC,CASSKRGTSGGCEQFF
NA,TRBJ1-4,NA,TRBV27,TGTGCCAGCAGATCCAGGAGGGTAGAGGAAAAACTGTTTTTT,CASRSRRVEEKLFF
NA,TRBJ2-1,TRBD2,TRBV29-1,TGCAGCGTGAAGGGACTAGCGGGGGGCAGCCTTTTGTACAATGAGCAGTTCTTC,CSVKGLAGGSLLYNEQFF
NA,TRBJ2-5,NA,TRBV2,TGTGCCAGCAAGATAGACAGGCTGGAGACCCAGTACTTC,CASKIDRLETQYF
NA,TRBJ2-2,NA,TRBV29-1,TGCAGCGCCCAAAACACCGGGGAGCTGTTTTTT,CSAQNTGELFF
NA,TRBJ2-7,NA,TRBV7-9,TGTGCCAGCAGCCATCGCTCCGACAGCCCCTACGAGCAGTACTTC,CASSHRSDSPYEQYF
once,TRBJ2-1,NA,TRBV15,TGTGCCACCAGCAGAGAGGAGACAGACAATGAGCAGTTCTTC,CATSREETDNEQFF
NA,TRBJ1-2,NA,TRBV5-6,TGTGCCAGCAGCCCCAGGGGCTACTATGGCTACACCTTC,CASSPRGYYGYTF
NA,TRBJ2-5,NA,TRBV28,TGTGCCAGCAGTTCTCTAGCGAGCGTCGATTTCGAGACCCAGTACTTC,CASSSLASVDFETQYF
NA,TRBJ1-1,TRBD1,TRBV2,TGTGCCAGCAGTACTCGACAGGGTATGAACACTGAAGCTTTCTTT,CASSTRQGMNTEAFF
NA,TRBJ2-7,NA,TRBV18,TGTGCCAGCTCACCGACTCAGGCTAGCCCCGAGCAGTACTTC,CASSPTQASPEQYF
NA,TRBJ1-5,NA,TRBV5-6,TGTGCCAGCAGCTTCTACAGAAATCAGCCCCAGCATTTT,CASSFYRNQPQHF
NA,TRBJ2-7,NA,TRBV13,TGTGCCAGCACCATGGTGGGCATCCCAGGTGAGCAGTACTTC,CASTMVGIPGEQYF
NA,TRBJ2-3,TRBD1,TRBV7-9,TGTGCCAGTAGAGGAGGGACAGGAAACACAGATACGCAGTATTTT,CASRGGTGNTDTQYF
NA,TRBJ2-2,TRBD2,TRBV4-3,TGCGCCAGCAGCCAAGCGAGGGACGGACTAGCGGGAGGCGGGGAGCTGTTTTTT,CASSQARDGLAGGGELFF
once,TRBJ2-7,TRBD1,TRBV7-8,TGTGCCAGCAGCTCCCGACAGGGGAGGCCCTACGAGCAGTACTTC,CASSSRQGRPYEQYF
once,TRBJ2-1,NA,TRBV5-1,TGCGCCAGCAGCCCGAGTCCCCCCAATGAGCAGTTCTTC,CASSPSPPNEQFF
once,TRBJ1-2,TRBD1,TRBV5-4,TGTGCCAGCAGCACCCGGACAGGGGACTATGGCTACACCTTC,CASSTRTGDYGYTF
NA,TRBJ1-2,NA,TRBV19,TGTGCCACTGCATTGGGGGGGTGGGGTGGCTACACCTTC,CATALGGWGGYTF
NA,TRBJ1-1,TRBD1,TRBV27,TGTGCCAGCAGCTCCAGGGGGTCGGAGGCTGAAGCTTTCTTT,CASSSRGSEAEAFF
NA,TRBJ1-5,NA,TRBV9,TGTGCCAGCAGCGTAGGCCAGGGGAATCAGCCCCAGCATTTT,CASSVGQGNQPQHF
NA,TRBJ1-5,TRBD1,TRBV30,TGTGCCTGGAGTAGGACAGGGACGGGGCAGCCCCAGCATTTT,CAWSRTGTGQPQHF
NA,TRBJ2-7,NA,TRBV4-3,TGCGCCAGCAGCCAAGATTATGCCGAGAGGGCGTACCACTACGAGCAGTACTTC,CASSQDYAERAYHYEQYF
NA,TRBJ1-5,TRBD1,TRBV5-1,TGCGCCAGCAGTTGGGACAGAAATCAGCCCCAGCATTTT,CASSWDRNQPQHF